Presented here are 14 T cell receptor beta chains from one specimen sequenced in a study of blood T cell repertoires in COVID-19. Assay used: immunoSEQ multiplex PCR; TCRdb lists only in-frame clones, some missing. Of some 100,000 clones in the sample, 70% to 80% were seen once. Sequenced: peripheral blood. These receptor sequences come from a man between 65 and 79 years old with acute or convalescent COVID-19.

The gene calls are TRBV24-1 and TRBJ2-5, with a tentative D call TRBD2 (6 bases). V lost 4 bases and J 3 bases, leaving 14 bases between the germline ends. This CDR3 has 15 amino acids. Germline-derived CDR1 and CDR2 are KGHDR and SFDVKD. In DNA form, the CDR3 reads TGTGCCACCAGTGACCCGGGGGACTGGGAAGAGACCCAGTACTTC. Residues: CATSDPGDWEETQYF.

The V call is TRBV6-4, the J call TRBJ2-2; 8 nucleotides agree with TRBD1. This CDR3 has 16 residues. Losses at the gene ends were 5 bases for V and 1 base for J; bases not matched to a gene: 6. Germline V gene sequence: CDR1 MRHNA, CDR2 SNTAGT. Written as DNA, the CDR3 is TGTGCCAGCAGTATACTTGGGACAGGGAACACCGGGGAGCTGTTTTTT. As protein: CASSILGTGNTGELFF.

This rearrangement joins TRBV13 to TRBJ2-2; D gene uncertain. Germline loops: CDR1 PRHDT, CDR2 FYEKMQ (reference sequence). V gave up 8 bases and J gave up 4 bases, with 14 bases separating them. The CDR3 spans 14 residues. The CDR3 is CASCPLRRTGELFF. The DNA of the CDR3 is TGTGCCAGCTGCCCCCTGCGGCGCACCGGGGAGCTGTTTTTT.

Only one count was recorded for this clone. The chain couples TRBV11-2 to TRBJ1-2; no firm D call. With 3 bases removed from V and 5 bases from J, the gap between germline ends came to 7 bases. CDR1 SGHAT and CDR2 FQNNGV come from the germline V gene. This CDR3 region has 12 residues. CDR3 protein: CASSFPPYGYTF. As DNA, the CDR3 is TGTGCCAGCAGCTTCCCCCCTTATGGCTACACCTTC.

This clone came up once. The chain employs TRBV5-1 and TRBJ2-6, with 12 bases fitting TRBD1. Germline V CDR1 and CDR2: SGHRS, YFSETQ. CDR3 length: 21 amino acids. Trimming took 1 base from V and 4 from J; bases not matched to a gene: 15. The CDR3 sequence: CASSLSIITGQGAFGANVLTF. The DNA for the CDR3 is TGCGCCAGCAGCTTGTCAATCATAACGGGACAGGGGGCGTTCGGGGCCAACGTCCTGACTTTC.

This clone was seen just once. The chain is built from TRBV3-1 (or the pseudogene TRBV3-2) and TRBJ2-7; no clear D. CDR1 and CDR2 from the germline V gene are LGHDT and YNNKEL (reference sequence). This CDR3 has 10 amino acids. Between the trimmed V and J ends, which lost 3 bases and 13 bases, there was a span of 10 bases. The CDR3 coding sequence is TGTGCCAGCAGCCAGGGCAGAGTTTACTTC. Protein product: CASSQGRVYF.

The chain joins TRBV6-2 or TRBV6-3 to TRBJ2-7, with TRBD1 matching over 8 bases. V gave up 6 bases and J gave up 8 bases; unmatched junction bases: 12. The CDR3 runs to 14 residues. CDR1 and CDR2 (germline): MNHEY, SVGEGT. CDR3 DNA sequence: TGTGCCAGCAGCCCGGACAGGGCCCCCGAGAAGCAGTACTTC. Encoded protein: CASSPDRAPEKQYF.

V is TRBV4-2 and J is TRBJ1-2; a possible D gene is TRBD1 (6 bases). This CDR3 region has 16 residues. V lost 2 bases and J lost 5, with 18 bases in between. Germline V gives CDR1 LGHNA, CDR2 YNFKEQ. CDR3 sequence: CASSQTQGPPSYGYTF. CDR3 nucleotide sequence: TGTGCCAGCAGCCAAACACAGGGCCCTCCTTCATATGGCTACACCTTC.

The rearrangement links TRBV29-1 to TRBJ1-4; 7 bases agree with TRBD1. This CDR3 spans 15 amino acids. V shed 6 bases and J 6 bases; nucleotides not matched to a gene: 13. CDR1 is SQVTM and CDR2 is ANQGSEA in the germline V gene. The CDR3 DNA is TGCAGCGTAGGGGCGGTCAGGGGGACGGATGAAAAACTGTTTTTT. It is translated as CSVGAVRGTDEKLFF.

The chain employs TRBV2 and TRBJ1-1; perhaps TRBD1 as D (6 bases). Germline loops: CDR1 SNHLY, CDR2 FYNNEI. Trimming left V 4 bases short and J 0 bases short, with 6 bases between. The CDR3 loop spans 13 amino acids. The CDR3 DNA follows: TGTGCCAGCAGTGGGGGGCTGAACACTGAAGCTTTCTTT. The encoded protein is CASSGGLNTEAFF. Variable domain in full (rest from reference TRBV2 and TRBJ1-1): EPEVTQTPSHQVTQMGQEVILRCVPISNHLYFYWYRQILGQKVEFLVSFYNNEISEKSEIFDDQFSVERPDGSNFTLKIRSTKLEDSAMYFCASSGGLNTEAFFGQGTRLTVV.

This clone showed up just once. The chain links TRBV30 to TRBJ1-1; D remains unclear. Germline-derived CDR1 and CDR2 are GTSNPN and SVGIG (reference sequence). The CDR3 has 13 residues. Trimming cost V 0 bases and J 4 bases, with 9 bases left between them. CDR3 sequence reads: CAWSVPGSTEAFF. CDR3 DNA: TGTGCCTGGAGTGTACCGGGGAGCACTGAAGCTTTCTTT.

The chain combines TRBV28 with TRBJ1-6, with D tentatively TRBD1 (5 bases). Germline V gene lookup returns CDR1 MDHEN and CDR2 SYDVKM. V was clipped by 1 base and J by 7 bases, with 14 bases between them. The CDR3 totals 16 residues. The CDR3 nucleotides read TGTGCCAGCAGTTTATCAAGCCCAGGGCCGAATTCACCCCTCCACTTT. Amino acid sequence: CASSLSSPGPNSPLHF. Full variable domain (missing parts from reference TRBV28 and TRBJ1-6): DVKVTQSSRYLVKRTGEKVFLECVQDMDHENMFWYRQDPGLGLRLIYFSYDVKMKEKGDIPEGYSVSREKKERFSLILESASTNQTSMYLCASSLSSPGPNSPLHFGNGTRLTVT.

The chain combines TRBV9 with TRBJ2-1; D is perhaps TRBD2 (6 bases). Germline CDR1 SGDLS, CDR2 YYNGEE. The length of the CDR3 is 15 residues. Trimming pared 3 bases from V and 7 bases from J, leaving 17 bases between. CDR3 DNA: TGTGCCAGCAGCGGATATTCCGGGACTCATAATGAGCAGTTCTTC. It specifies CASSGYSGTHNEQFF.

V usage is TRBV11-1 and J usage is TRBJ1-4; D is possibly TRBD1 (6 bases). V was trimmed by 6 bases and J by 3 bases, leaving 14 bases between them. CDR3 size: 15 residues. Germline assignment: CDR1 SGHAT and CDR2 FQDESV (reference sequence). In DNA form, the CDR3 reads TGTGCCAGCAGTCTTACAGGGAGCGCTAATGAAAAACTGTTTTTT. Encoded protein: CASSLTGSANEKLFF.